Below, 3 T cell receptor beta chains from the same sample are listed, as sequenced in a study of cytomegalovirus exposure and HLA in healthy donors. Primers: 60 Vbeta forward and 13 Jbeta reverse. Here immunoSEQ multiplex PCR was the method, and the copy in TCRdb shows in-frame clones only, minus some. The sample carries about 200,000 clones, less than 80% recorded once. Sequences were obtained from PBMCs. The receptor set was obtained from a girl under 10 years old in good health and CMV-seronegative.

CDR3 amino acids: CASSLAGDTQYF. The DNA for the CDR3 is TGCGCCAGCAGCCTAGCTGGAGATACGCAGTATTTT. The rearrangement joins TRBV4-1 to TRBJ2-3; D is unresolved. Per the germline V gene, CDR1 is MGHRA and CDR2 is YSYEKL. Trimming took 4 bases from V and 5 from J, leaving 7 bases between them. This CDR3 comprises 12 residues.

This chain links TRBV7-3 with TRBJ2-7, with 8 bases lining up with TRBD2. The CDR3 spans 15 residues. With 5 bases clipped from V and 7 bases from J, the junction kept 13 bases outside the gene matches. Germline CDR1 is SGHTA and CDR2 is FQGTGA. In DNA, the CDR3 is TGTGCCAGCAGCCTGTCGGGGGGGTTTAGTGAGGAGCAGTACTTC. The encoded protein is CASSLSGGFSEEQYF.

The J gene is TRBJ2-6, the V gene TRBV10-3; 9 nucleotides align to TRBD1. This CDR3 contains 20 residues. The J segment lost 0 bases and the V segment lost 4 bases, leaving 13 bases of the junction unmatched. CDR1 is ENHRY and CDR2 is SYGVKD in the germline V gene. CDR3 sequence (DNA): TGTGCCATCAGTGGAAACCTTCCGGGACAGGGACTCTCTGGGGCCAACGTCCTGACTTTC. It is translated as CAISGNLPGQGLSGANVLTF.